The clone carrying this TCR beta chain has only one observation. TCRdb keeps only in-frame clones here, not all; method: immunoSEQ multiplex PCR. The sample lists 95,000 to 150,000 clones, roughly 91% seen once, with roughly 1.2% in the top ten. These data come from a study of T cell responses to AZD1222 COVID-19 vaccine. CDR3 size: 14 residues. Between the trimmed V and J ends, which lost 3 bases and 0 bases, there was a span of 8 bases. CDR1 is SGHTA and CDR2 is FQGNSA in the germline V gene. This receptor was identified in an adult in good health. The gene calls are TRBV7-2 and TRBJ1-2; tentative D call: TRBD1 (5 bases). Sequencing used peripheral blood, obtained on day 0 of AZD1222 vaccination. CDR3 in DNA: TGTGCCAGCAGCTTGACAGTGGCTAACTATGGCTACACCTTC. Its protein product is CASSLTVANYGYTF.